This TCR beta chain appears in the sequencing data of a study of blood T cell repertoires in COVID-19. On the study more broadly: T cells, B-cell-depleted T cells, or PBMCs supplied cDNA or gDNA.

Trimming removed 5 bases from V and 6 bases from J; junction bases left unmatched: 11. This CDR3 region has 15 residues. Per germline, CDR1 SEHNR and CDR2 FQNEAQ (reference sequence). Per the original data handling: Counts of nucleated cells, estimated from reference gene primer amplification, were obtained. Measured with immunoSEQ multiplex PCR; TCRdb has only the in-frame clones, and not every one. D and trimming come from the DNA, and the V and J calls and clone size come from that table. This sample has more than 100,000 clones; 84% occur once, and the top ten carry about 1.3%. This sequence was found in a man between 60 and 70 years old with acute or convalescent COVID-19. The specimen sequenced was peripheral blood. V is TRBV7-9 and J is TRBJ1-1; 8 bases are shared with TRBD1. CDR3 nucleotide sequence: TGTGCCAGCAGCACTACTGACAGGGGATGGGCTGAAGCTTTCTTT. Translation gives CASSTTDRGWAEAFF.